Presented here are 27 T cell receptor beta chains from one specimen sequenced in a study of beta chain features in type 1 diabetes. The isolated RNA, all of it, was reverse transcribed, so expressed TCRB transcripts were what got sequenced. TCRdb keeps only in-frame clones here, not all; method: immunoSEQ multiplex PCR. Of about 360,000 clones listed, over 9.5% are singletons. The sequenced sample was naive CD4+ T cells from blood. The origin of the receptors is a man in his late teens or twenties in good health.

The gene calls are TRBV7-9 and TRBJ2-2; perhaps TRBD1 as D (5 bases). The germline V and J ends were trimmed by 1 base and 4 bases, with 7 bases remaining between them. This CDR3 has 14 residues. CDR1 and CDR2 from the germline V gene are SEHNR and FQNEAQ (reference sequence). The CDR3 DNA sequence: TGTGCCAGCAGCTTAGAACAGGCCACCGGGGAGCTGTTTTTT. This translates into CASSLEQATGELFF.

This clone has a handful of counts. The rearrangement links TRBV7-9 to TRBJ1-2, with TRBD1 identical over 7 bases. The germline V gene encodes CDR1 SEHNR and CDR2 FQNEAQ (reference sequence). The V and J ends lost 5 bases and 3 bases, in that order; junction bases with no gene match: 3. CDR3 length: 13 residues. Written as DNA, the CDR3 is TGTGCCAGCAGCGAGACAGGGTACTATGGCTACACCTTC. It encodes CASSETGYYGYTF.

This clone was found a few times. The chain carries TRBV19 and TRBJ1-2, with 7 bases lining up with TRBD1. Trimming at V came to 8 bases and at J to 0 bases, leaving 6 bases not matched to a gene. This CDR3 region has 14 residues. Per the germline V gene, CDR1 is LNHDA and CDR2 is SQIVND (reference sequence). DNA of the CDR3: TGTGCCAGTTACGACAGGGCTCCTAACTATGGCTACACCTTC. Encoded protein: CASYDRAPNYGYTF.

This clone was observed a few times. The chain joins TRBV5-4 to TRBJ2-3; 7 bases are a match to TRBD1. The V gene end was trimmed by 4 bases and the J gene end by 3 bases; junction bases not matched to a gene: 8. The CDR3 loop spans 15 amino acids. Germline V gene lookup returns CDR1 SGHNT and CDR2 YYREEE (reference sequence). CDR3 bases: TGTGCCAGCAGCGAACGGACAGGTCGGACAGATACGCAGTATTTT. Protein sequence: CASSERTGRTDTQYF.

This clone was picked up a small number of times. The rearrangement joins TRBV28 to TRBJ2-7; D uncertain. The CDR3 has 13 amino acids. CDR1 and CDR2 from the germline V gene are MDHEN and SYDVKM. V dropped 3 bases and J dropped 0 bases, with 6 bases sitting between them. CDR3 nucleotides: TGTGCCAGCAGTTTGACAAGCTCCTACGAGCAGTACTTC. As protein: CASSLTSSYEQYF.

CDR3 region: CASSPLRASGIYNEQFF. The CDR3 DNA follows: TGTGCCAGCTCACCACTACGGGCTAGCGGGATCTACAATGAGCAGTTCTTC. V usage is TRBV18 and J usage is TRBJ2-1; TRBD2 aligns across 9 bases. Per the germline V gene, CDR1 is KGHSH and CDR2 is LQKENI. This CDR3 spans 17 amino acids. The V and J ends lost 1 base and 3 bases, in that order; junction bases with no gene match: 7. The complete variable domain, with remaining parts taken from reference TRBV18 and TRBJ2-1, reads NAGVMQNPRHLVRRRGQEARLRCSPMKGHSHVYWYRQLPEEGLKFMVYLQKENIIDESGMPKERFSAEFPKEGPSILRIQQVVRGDSAAYFCASSPLRASGIYNEQFFGPGTRLTVL.

The CDR3 sequence is CASSTGGGRNQPQHF. CDR3 in DNA: TGTGCCAGCAGTACGGGGGGTGGTCGGAATCAGCCCCAGCATTTT. The gene calls are TRBV6-5 and TRBJ1-5, with D perhaps TRBD1 (5 bases). The CDR3 totals 15 residues. Germline CDR1 is MNHEY and CDR2 is SVGAGI. Trimming removed 5 bases from V and 4 bases from J, with 15 bases in between.

The chain uses TRBV28 and TRBJ1-2; D is unclear. V lost 8 bases to trimming and J lost 5 bases, with 9 bases between them. The CDR3 runs to 11 residues. CDR1 and CDR2 from the germline V gene are MDHEN and SYDVKM. CDR3 sequence: CASGGFYGYTF. CDR3 nucleotides: TGTGCCAGCGGAGGGTTTTATGGCTACACCTTC.

This clone occurred a few times. The rearrangement uses TRBV28 and TRBJ2-7; TRBD1 agrees at 7 bases. J gave up 3 bases and V 6 bases, and 8 bases lay outside the gene matches. CDR3 size: 14 residues. CDR1 and CDR2 from the germline V gene are MDHEN and SYDVKM. The CDR3 loop reads CASRWTGKDYEQYF. CDR3 nucleotides: TGTGCCAGCAGGTGGACAGGAAAAGACTACGAGCAGTACTTC.

There are a few counts of this clone. The chain recombines TRBV4-2 with TRBJ1-1, with D hard to call. CDR1 and CDR2 (germline): LGHNA, YNFKEQ. CDR3 length: 13 residues. V was shortened by 8 bases and J by 3 bases, with 13 bases between the two germline ends. Written as DNA, the CDR3 is TGTGCCAGCGCCCTAGGTGTAGACACTGAAGCTTTCTTT. Its protein product is CASALGVDTEAFF.

This clone was recorded a few times. This sequence joins TRBV7-2 and TRBJ2-3; the D is unclear. The CDR3 length is 14 residues. Germline CDR1 SGHTA, CDR2 FQGNSA. Trimming removed 7 bases from V and 1 base from J, with 12 bases in between. The CDR3 spells CASIPRQRTDTQYF. CDR3 nucleotide sequence: TGTGCCAGCATCCCGAGGCAGCGCACAGATACGCAGTATTTT.

This clone came up a few times. The chain has TRBV6-6 and TRBJ2-3; a weak D match, TRBD1 (5 bases). Germline CDR1 and CDR2: MNHNY and SVGAGI (reference sequence). The V gene lost 2 bases and the J gene lost 11 bases, with 8 bases spanning the gap. The CDR3 is made up of 11 amino acids. The CDR3 spells CASSYGQGQYF. CDR3 DNA: TGTGCCAGCAGTTACGGGCAGGGGCAGTATTTT.

J is TRBJ2-1 and V is TRBV2, with TRBD2 as a possible D gene (6 bases). CDR3 length: 15 amino acids. Per germline, CDR1 SNHLY and CDR2 FYNNEI. Trimming pared 6 bases from V and 9 bases from J, leaving 21 bases between. CDR3 residues: CASRKDATMGGEQFF. The CDR3, as DNA: TGTGCCAGCAGAAAAGATGCGACAATGGGGGGTGAGCAGTTCTTC. Combining the CDR3 with reference TRBV2 and TRBJ2-1 gives the whole variable domain EPEVTQTPSHQVTQMGQEVILRCVPISNHLYFYWYRQILGQKVEFLVSFYNNEISEKSEIFDDQFSVERPDGSNFTLKIRSTKLEDSAMYFCASRKDATMGGEQFFGPGTRLTVL.

The V call is TRBV18, the J call TRBJ1-1; D might be TRBD1 (6 bases). The germline CDR1 and CDR2 sequences are KGHSH and LQKENI. Trimming shortened V by 0 bases and J by 6 bases, and 11 bases separated the two germline ends. The CDR3 is 14 residues long. The CDR3 nucleotides are TGTGCCAGCTCACCACCGTTACAGGGCTCTGAAGCTTTCTTT. This translates into CASSPPLQGSEAFF.

This clone was picked up a small number of times. V and J are TRBV6-6 and TRBJ1-4, with D possibly being TRBD1 (6 bases). Between the trimmed V and J ends, which lost 5 bases and 5 bases, there was a span of 9 bases. The CDR3 consists of 13 residues. Germline V CDR1 and CDR2: MNHNY, SVGAGI (reference sequence). The CDR3 here is CASSPGQNEKLFF. The CDR3 nucleotides are TGTGCCAGCAGTCCAGGACAGAATGAAAAACTGTTTTTT.

V and J are TRBV7-2 and TRBJ1-6; 8 positions agree with TRBD1. The CDR3 runs to 15 residues. From germline, CDR1 is SGHTA and CDR2 FQGNSA. V was pared by 5 bases and J by 7 bases, with 7 bases of the junction left unmatched. The CDR3: CASSKWDRKNSPLHF. For the CDR3, the DNA is TGTGCCAGCAGCAAATGGGACAGGAAGAATTCACCCCTCCACTTT.

This chain connects TRBV11-2 to TRBJ1-1; no clear D gene. The germline CDR1 and CDR2 sequences are SGHAT and FQNNGV. V was cut by 7 bases and J by 4 bases, with 7 bases left in between. CDR3 length: 11 amino acids. The CDR3 loop is CASTRSTEAFF. The DNA of the CDR3 is TGTGCCAGCACTAGAAGCACTGAAGCTTTCTTT.

The chain combines TRBV4-3 with TRBJ2-7; D may be TRBD1 (6 bases). The V and J ends lost 1 base and 1 base respectively, with 14 bases between them. The CDR3 extends over 16 amino acids. Germline V lookup: CDR1 LGHNA, CDR2 YSLEER. The CDR3 DNA reads as TGCGCCAGCAGCCAAGGAGTACGGACAGAATCCTACGAGCAGTACTTC. Residues: CASSQGVRTESYEQYF.

This clone was counted a few times. This chain links TRBV5-1 with TRBJ1-2, with D hard to call. Trimming took off 0 bases at V and 4 bases at J, with 16 bases between the two ends. Germline V gene sequence: CDR1 SGHRS, CDR2 YFSETQ. This CDR3 has 16 residues. The CDR3 DNA sequence: TGCGCCAGCAGCTTGGGCACTACGAGGTCAGCCTATGGCTACACCTTC. Amino acid sequence: CASSLGTTRSAYGYTF. The whole variable domain, remainder taken from reference TRBV5-1 and TRBJ1-2, is KAGVTQTPRYLIKTRGQQVTLSCSPISGHRSVSWYQQTPGQGLQFLFEYFSETQRNKGNFPGRFSGRQFSNSRSEMNVSTLELGDSALYLCASSLGTTRSAYGYTFGSGTRLTVV.

This clone was observed a handful of times. The rearrangement joins TRBV7-3 to TRBJ2-5; D perhaps matches TRBD2 (7 bases). The V gene's germline CDR1 is SGHTA and CDR2 FQGTGA. This CDR3 comprises 14 residues. The V end was cut by 2 bases, the J end by 5 bases, with 12 bases between. The DNA of the CDR3 is TGTGCCAGCAGCTTACTGGGGGGGCCTGAGACCCAGTACTTC. It yields the protein CASSLLGGPETQYF.

This clone was picked up a small number of times. The CDR3 here is CASSLTGNSYEQYF. The CDR3, as DNA: TGTGCCAGCAGCCTTACAGGGAATTCCTACGAGCAGTACTTC. The chain carries TRBV6-5 and TRBJ2-7; weak D call: TRBD1 (6 bases). Germline assignment: CDR1 MNHEY and CDR2 SVGAGI. CDR3 length: 14 amino acids. V was shortened by 6 bases and J by 1 base, with 13 bases between the two germline ends.

The chain is built from TRBV29-1 and TRBJ2-5, with D possibly matching TRBD1 (6 bases). Trimming left V 4 bases short and J 1 base short, with 10 bases between. The CDR3 length is 13 residues. Germline CDR1 SQVTM, CDR2 ANQGSEA. CDR3 in DNA: TGCAGCGTTGTGGGCAGGGGCCAAGAGACCCAGTACTTC. Translating gives CSVVGRGQETQYF.

This clone turned up a few times. The chain recombines TRBV30 with TRBJ1-2; 8 bases are a match to TRBD1. The CDR3 spans 14 residues. The germline CDR1 and CDR2 sequences are GTSNPN and SVGIG (reference sequence). V shed 4 bases and J 7 bases; nucleotides not matched to a gene: 11. CDR3 in amino acids: CAWNIAGTGSGYTF. The CDR3 nucleotides are TGTGCCTGGAACATCGCCGGGACAGGATCTGGCTACACCTTC.

This rearrangement joins TRBV7-3 to TRBJ2-1; D might be TRBD2 (6 bases). The CDR3 length is 14 residues. V lost 3 bases to trimming and J lost 5 bases, with 11 bases between them. Germline V gene sequence: CDR1 SGHTA, CDR2 FQGTGA. CDR3 region: CASSFSLANNEQFF. For the CDR3, the DNA is TGTGCCAGCAGCTTCAGCCTAGCGAACAATGAGCAGTTCTTC.

V usage is TRBV5-4 and J usage is TRBJ2-3; D perhaps matches TRBD2 (5 bases). With 3 bases removed from V and 3 bases from J, the gap between germline ends came to 14 bases. This CDR3 has 15 residues. CDR1 is SGHNT, CDR2 YYREEE, per germline (reference sequence). Written as DNA, the CDR3 is TGTGCCAGCAGCTCCCGTCTAGCAGTAACAGATACGCAGTATTTT. This codes for CASSSRLAVTDTQYF.

A few counts support this clone. The sample carries other DNA sequences with the same CDR3. The gene calls are TRBV28 and TRBJ1-2; 9 bases map to TRBD1. After removal of 5 bases from V and 5 bases from J, the junction contained 3 bases not matched to a gene. Germline V gene lookup returns CDR1 MDHEN and CDR2 SYDVKM. The length of the CDR3 is 13 residues. The CDR3 region has the DNA TGTGCCAGCAGTCGGGGACAGGGTTATGGCTACACCTTC. It yields the protein CASSRGQGYGYTF.

The CDR3 is CATGTDQETQYF. The CDR3 region has the DNA TGTGCCACCGGGACAGACCAAGAGACCCAGTACTTC. The chain carries TRBV6-5 and TRBJ2-5; the match to TRBD1 covers 7 bases. V trimming: 10 bases; J trimming: 0 bases; junction bases outside the gene matches: 2. The CDR3 length is 12 residues. Germline CDR1 MNHEY, CDR2 SVGAGI.